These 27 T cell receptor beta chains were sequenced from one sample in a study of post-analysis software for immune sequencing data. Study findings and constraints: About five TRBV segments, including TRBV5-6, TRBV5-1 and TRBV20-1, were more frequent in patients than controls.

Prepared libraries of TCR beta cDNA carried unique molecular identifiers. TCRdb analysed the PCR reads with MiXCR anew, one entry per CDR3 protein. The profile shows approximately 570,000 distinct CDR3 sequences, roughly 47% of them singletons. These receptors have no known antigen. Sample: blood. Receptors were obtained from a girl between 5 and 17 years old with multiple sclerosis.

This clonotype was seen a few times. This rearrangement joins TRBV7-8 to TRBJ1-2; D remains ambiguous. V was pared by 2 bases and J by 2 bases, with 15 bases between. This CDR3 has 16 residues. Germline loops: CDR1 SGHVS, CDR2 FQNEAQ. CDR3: CASSLRPTHSNYGYTF. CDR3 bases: TGTGCCAGCAGCTTAAGACCGACACACTCGAACTATGGCTACACCTTC.

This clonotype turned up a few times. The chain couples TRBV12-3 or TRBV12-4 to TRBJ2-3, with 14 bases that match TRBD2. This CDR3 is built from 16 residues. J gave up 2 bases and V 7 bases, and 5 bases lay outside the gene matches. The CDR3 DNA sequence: TGTGCCAGCACCGGACTAGCGGGGGGATCCACAGATACGCAGTATTTT. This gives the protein CASTGLAGGSTDTQYF.

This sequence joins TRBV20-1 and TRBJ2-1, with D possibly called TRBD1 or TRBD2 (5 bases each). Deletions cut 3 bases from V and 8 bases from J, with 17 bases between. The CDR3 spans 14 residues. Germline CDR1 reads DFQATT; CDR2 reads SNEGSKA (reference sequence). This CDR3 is CSARGGRGDHEQFF. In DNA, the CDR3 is TGCAGTGCTAGGGGTGGACGAGGGGACCATGAGCAGTTCTTC.

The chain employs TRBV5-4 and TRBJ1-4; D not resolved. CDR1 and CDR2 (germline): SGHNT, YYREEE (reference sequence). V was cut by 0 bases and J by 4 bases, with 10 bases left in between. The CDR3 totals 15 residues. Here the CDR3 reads CASSLAGDGNEKLFF. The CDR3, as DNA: TGTGCCAGCAGCTTGGCGGGAGACGGTAATGAAAAACTGTTTTTT. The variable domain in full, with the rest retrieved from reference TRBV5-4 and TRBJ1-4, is ETGVTQSPTHLIKTRGQQVTLRCSSQSGHNTVSWYQQALGQGPQFIFQYYREEENGRGNFPPRFSGLQFPNYSSELNVNALELDDSALYLCASSLAGDGNEKLFFGSGTQLSVL.

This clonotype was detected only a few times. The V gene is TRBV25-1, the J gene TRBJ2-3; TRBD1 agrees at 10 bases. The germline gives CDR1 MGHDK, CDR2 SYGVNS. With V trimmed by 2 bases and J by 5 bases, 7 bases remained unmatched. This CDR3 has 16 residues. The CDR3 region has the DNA TGTGCCAGCAGTGAAAGTAGGGACAGGGGAGAAGATACGCAGTATTTT. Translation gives CASSESRDRGEDTQYF.

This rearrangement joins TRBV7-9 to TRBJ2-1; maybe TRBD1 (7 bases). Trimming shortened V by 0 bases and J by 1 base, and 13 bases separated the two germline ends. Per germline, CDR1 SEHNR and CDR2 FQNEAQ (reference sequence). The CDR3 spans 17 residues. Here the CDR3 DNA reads TGTGCCAGCAGCTTAGCCAGGGGGGCGCAGTCCTACAATGAGCAGTTCTTC. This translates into CASSLARGAQSYNEQFF.

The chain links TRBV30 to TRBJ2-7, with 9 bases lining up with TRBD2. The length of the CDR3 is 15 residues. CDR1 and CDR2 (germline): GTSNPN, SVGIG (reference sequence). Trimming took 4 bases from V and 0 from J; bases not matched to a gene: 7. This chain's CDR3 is CAWMGGSGSSYEQYF. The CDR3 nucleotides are TGTGCCTGGATGGGTGGTAGCGGGAGCTCCTACGAGCAGTACTTC.

The CDR3 coding sequence is TGCAGTGCTAGTCCTAGCGGGGGGCGAGGTAATTGGCGCAATGAGCAGTTCTTC. Translated: CSASPSGGRGNWRNEQFF. The chain combines TRBV20-1 with TRBJ2-1, with 11 bases identical to TRBD2. After removal of 3 bases from V and 6 bases from J, the junction contained 16 bases not matched to a gene. The CDR3 contains 18 residues. Germline CDR1 is DFQATT and CDR2 is SNEGSKA (reference sequence).

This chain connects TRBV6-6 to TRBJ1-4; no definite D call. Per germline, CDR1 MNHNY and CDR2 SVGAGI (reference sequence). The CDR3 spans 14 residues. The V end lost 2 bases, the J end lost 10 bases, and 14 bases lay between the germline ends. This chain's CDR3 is CASSYGLGSAKLFF. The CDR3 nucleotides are TGTGCCAGCAGTTACGGTTTGGGGTCTGCAAAACTGTTTTTT.

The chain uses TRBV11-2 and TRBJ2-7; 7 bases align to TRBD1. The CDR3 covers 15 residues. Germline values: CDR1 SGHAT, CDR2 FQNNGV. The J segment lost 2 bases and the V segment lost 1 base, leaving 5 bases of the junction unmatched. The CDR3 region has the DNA TGTGCCAGCAGCTTAGGCGCCGGGACAGCCTACGAGCAGTACTTC. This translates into CASSLGAGTAYEQYF.

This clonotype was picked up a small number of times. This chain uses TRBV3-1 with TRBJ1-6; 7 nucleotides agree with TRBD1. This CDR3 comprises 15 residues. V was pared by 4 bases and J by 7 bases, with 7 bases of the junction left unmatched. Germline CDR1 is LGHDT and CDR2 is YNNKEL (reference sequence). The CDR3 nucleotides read TGTGCCAGCAGCCCGCTCGCAGGGGGAAATTCACCCCTCCACTTT. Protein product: CASSPLAGGNSPLHF.

CDR3 sequence (DNA): TGCGCCAGCAGCTTGAATCCAGGGGATAGAGGCACTGAAGCTTTCTTT. Protein product: CASSLNPGDRGTEAFF. This rearrangement joins TRBV5-1 to TRBJ1-1; D is perhaps TRBD1 (6 bases). The CDR3 is 16 amino acids. The germline CDR1 and CDR2 sequences are SGHRS and YFSETQ. V was clipped by 1 base and J by 4 bases, with 17 bases between them.

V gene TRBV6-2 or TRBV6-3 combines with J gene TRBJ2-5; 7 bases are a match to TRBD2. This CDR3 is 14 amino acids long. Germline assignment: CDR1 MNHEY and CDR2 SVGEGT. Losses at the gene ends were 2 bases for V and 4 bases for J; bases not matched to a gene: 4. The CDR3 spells CASSYEVAGETQYF. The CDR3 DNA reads TGTGCCAGCAGTTACGAGGTAGCGGGAGAGACCCAGTACTTC.

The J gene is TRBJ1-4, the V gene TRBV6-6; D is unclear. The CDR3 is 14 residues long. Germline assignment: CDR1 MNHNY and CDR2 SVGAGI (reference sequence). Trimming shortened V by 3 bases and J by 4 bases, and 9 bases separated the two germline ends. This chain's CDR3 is CASSYLQLNEKLFF. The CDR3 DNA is TGTGCCAGCAGTTATTTGCAGCTTAATGAAAAACTGTTTTTT.

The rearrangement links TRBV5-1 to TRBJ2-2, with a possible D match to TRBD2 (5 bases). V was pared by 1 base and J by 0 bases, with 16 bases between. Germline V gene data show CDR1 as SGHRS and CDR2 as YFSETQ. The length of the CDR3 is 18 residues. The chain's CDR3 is CASSLQIPGEANTGELFF. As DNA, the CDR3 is TGCGCCAGCAGCTTGCAAATCCCCGGGGAAGCGAACACCGGGGAGCTGTTTTTT.

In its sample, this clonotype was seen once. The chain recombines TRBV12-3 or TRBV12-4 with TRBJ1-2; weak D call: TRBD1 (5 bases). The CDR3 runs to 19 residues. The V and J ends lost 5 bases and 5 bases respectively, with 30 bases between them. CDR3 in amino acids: CASSGALFGGSISFYGYTF. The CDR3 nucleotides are TGTGCCAGCAGTGGGGCCTTGTTTGGGGGATCAATCTCATTTTATGGCTACACCTTC.

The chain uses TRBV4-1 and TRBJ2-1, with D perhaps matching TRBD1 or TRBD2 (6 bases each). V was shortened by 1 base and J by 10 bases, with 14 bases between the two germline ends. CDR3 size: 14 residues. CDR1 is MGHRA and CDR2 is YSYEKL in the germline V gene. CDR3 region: CASSQGWGRGEQFF. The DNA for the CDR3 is TGCGCCAGCAGCCAAGGATGGGGGCGGGGAGAGCAGTTCTTC.

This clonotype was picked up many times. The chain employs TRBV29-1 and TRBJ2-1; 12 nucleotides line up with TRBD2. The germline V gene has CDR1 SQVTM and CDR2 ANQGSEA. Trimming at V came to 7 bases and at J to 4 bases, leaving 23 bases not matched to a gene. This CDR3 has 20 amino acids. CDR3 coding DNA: TGCAGCGCCAAAAAGTCTCCACTAGCGGGAGGACCCCAGGGGTACAATGAGCAGTTCTTC. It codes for CSAKKSPLAGGPQGYNEQFF.

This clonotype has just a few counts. The CDR3 bases are TGCGCCAGCAGCCAATGGGGGTTAACAGATACGCAGTATTTT. It yields the protein CASSQWGLTDTQYF. The rearrangement uses TRBV4-1 and TRBJ2-3, with D perhaps matching TRBD1 or TRBD2 (5 bases each). Germline V gene sequence: CDR1 MGHRA, CDR2 YSYEKL. This CDR3 contains 14 residues. Trimming removed 2 bases at V and 3 bases at J, with 9 bases between.

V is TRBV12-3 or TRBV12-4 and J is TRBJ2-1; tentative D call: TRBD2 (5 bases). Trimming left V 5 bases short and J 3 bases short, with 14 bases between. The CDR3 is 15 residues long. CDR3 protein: CASSASGNLYNEQFF. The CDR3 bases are TGTGCCAGCAGTGCATCGGGAAACCTCTACAATGAGCAGTTCTTC.

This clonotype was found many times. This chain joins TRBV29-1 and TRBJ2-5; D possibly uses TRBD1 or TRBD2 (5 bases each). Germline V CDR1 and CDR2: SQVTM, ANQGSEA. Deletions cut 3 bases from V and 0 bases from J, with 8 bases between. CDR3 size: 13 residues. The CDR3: CSVDGGYQETQYF. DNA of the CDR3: TGCAGCGTTGATGGGGGATACCAAGAGACCCAGTACTTC.

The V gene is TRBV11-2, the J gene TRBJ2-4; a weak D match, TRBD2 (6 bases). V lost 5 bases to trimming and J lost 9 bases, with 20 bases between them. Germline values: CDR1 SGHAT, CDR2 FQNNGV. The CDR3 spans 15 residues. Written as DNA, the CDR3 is TGTGCCAGCAGCCAGGTGACGGGAGTTTATGGCATTCAGTACTTC. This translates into CASSQVTGVYGIQYF.

The CDR3 sequence: CASSVDRGGVEAFF. CDR3 coding DNA: TGTGCCAGCAGCGTTGACAGGGGTGGTGTTGAAGCTTTCTTT. The rearrangement joins TRBV9 to TRBJ1-1; 8 nucleotides align to TRBD1. There are 14 residues in the CDR3. Trimming removed 2 bases from V and 7 bases from J; junction bases left unmatched: 7. CDR1 and CDR2 from the germline V gene are SGDLS and YYNGEE.

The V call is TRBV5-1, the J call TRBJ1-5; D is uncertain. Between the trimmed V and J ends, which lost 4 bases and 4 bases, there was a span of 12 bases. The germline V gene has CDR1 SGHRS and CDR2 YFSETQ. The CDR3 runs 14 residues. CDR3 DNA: TGCGCCAGCAGCGAAGGAGCCTTTAATCAGCCCCAGCATTTT. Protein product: CASSEGAFNQPQHF.

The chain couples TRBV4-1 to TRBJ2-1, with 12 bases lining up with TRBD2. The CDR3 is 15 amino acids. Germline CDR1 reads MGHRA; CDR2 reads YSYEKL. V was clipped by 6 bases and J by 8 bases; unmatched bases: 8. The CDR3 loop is CASSQTSGSSYEQFF. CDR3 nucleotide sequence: TGCGCCAGCAGTCAGACTAGCGGGAGCAGCTATGAGCAGTTCTTC.

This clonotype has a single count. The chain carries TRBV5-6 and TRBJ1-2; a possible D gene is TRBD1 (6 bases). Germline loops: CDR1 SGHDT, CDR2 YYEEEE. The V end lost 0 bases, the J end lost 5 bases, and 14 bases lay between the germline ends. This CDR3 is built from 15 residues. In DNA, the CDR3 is TGTGCCAGCAGCTTGGCCGAGGGGGTGCGGTATGGCTACACCTTC. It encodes CASSLAEGVRYGYTF.

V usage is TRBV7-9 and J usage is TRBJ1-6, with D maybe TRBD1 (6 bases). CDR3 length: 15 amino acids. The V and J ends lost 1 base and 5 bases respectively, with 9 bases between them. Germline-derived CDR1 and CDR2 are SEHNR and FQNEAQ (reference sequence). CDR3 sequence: CASSLGGQNNSPLHF. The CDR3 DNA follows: TGTGCCAGCAGCTTAGGCGGACAGAATAATTCACCCCTCCACTTT.